This T cell receptor (beta chain) was identified during a study of T cell changes during pregnancy in multiple sclerosis. Measured with immunoSEQ multiplex PCR; TCRdb has only the in-frame clones, and not every one. Of fewer than 70,000 clones detected, just over 90% appear once; the ten largest clones hold more than 1.3%. The CDR3 is 15 residues long. The chain joins TRBV21-1 to TRBJ2-3; TRBD1 reflects the table's D call only, with no check against the DNA. TRBV21-1 is a recognized pseudogene. This material consisted of peripheral blood, taken in the third trimester of pregnancy. This clonotype was obtained from a female donor with multiple sclerosis, enrolled in a pregnancy study. CDR3 sequence (DNA): TGTGCCAGCAGCTCCGGACAGGGACTTAATCATACGCAGTATTTT. It is translated as CASSSGQGLNHTQYF.